The next 17 T cell receptor beta chains were all read from a single sample in a study of T cell clonality in common variable immunodeficiency. The table came from immunoSEQ multiplex PCR; TCRdb's copy has only in-frame clones and leaves some out. This sample has some 33,000 clones, each found more than once. The sample comprised peripheral blood mononuclear cells. All receptors come from a person aged 18 to 75 in good health.

At least ten counts were recorded for this clone. This CDR3 is CASSQGGGLADTQYF. The DNA read from the CDR3 is TGTGCCAGCAGCCAAGGAGGGGGCTTGGCAGATACG. The J gene is TRBJ2-3, the V gene TRBV4-2, with 7 bases that match TRBD1. Read coverage stops 3 residues before the CDR3 terminus; the germline J gene supplies the remainder. CDR3 length: 15 amino acids. Germline loops: CDR1 LGHNA, CDR2 YNFKEQ. Losses at the gene ends were 1 base for V and 4 bases for J; bases not matched to a gene: 5.

This clone was detected many times. The read stops 3 residues short of the end of the CDR3; the missing end is completed from the germline J gene. The rearrangement links TRBV5-1 to TRBJ1-4; TRBD1 might be the D (6 bases). V lost 5 bases, J lost 7 bases, and 12 bases lay in between. Germline V gene data show CDR1 as SGHRS and CDR2 as YFSETQ. The CDR3 length is 13 residues. The DNA read from the CDR3 is TGCGCCAGCAGTTACAGGGAGGGTGAAAAA. Amino acids: CASSYREGEK. In full, the CDR3 reads CASSYREGEKLFF.

Many counts were recorded for this clone. The read falls 3 residues short of the CDR3 end, and the missing part is taken from the germline J gene. This chain links TRBV2 with TRBJ2-1, with 10 bases that match TRBD2. CDR1 SNHLY and CDR2 FYNNEI come from the germline V gene. CDR3 length: 15 residues. Trimming removed 6 bases from V and 3 bases from J; junction bases left unmatched: 5. This chain's CDR3 is CASRALAGVYNEQFF. CDR3 DNA (partial): TGTGCCAGCAGGGCCCTAGCGGGAGTCTACAATGAG.

This clone occurred a few times. The read halts 3 residues ahead of the CDR3 end, with the missing end drawn from the germline J gene. The chain carries TRBV19 and TRBJ2-4, with TRBD2 as a possible D gene (6 bases). Germline loops: CDR1 LNHDA, CDR2 SQIVND (reference sequence). This CDR3 is 12 amino acids long. The CDR3 bases that were read are TGTGCCAGTAGTGGAGGGTCAGGTGGT. It encodes CASSGGSGG. The entire CDR3 is CASSGGSGGQYF.

Points on this clone: The CDR3 end lies 3 residues beyond the end of the read and is filled in from the germline J gene. The chain couples TRBV6-2 or TRBV6-3 to TRBJ1-2; D gene uncertain. The V gene's germline CDR1 is MNHEY and CDR2 SVGEGT. The CDR3 has 17 residues. The CDR3 sequence is CASSTAKTSGVSCEYTF. Partial CDR3 DNA: TGTGCCAGCAGTACCGCCAAGACTAGCGGGGTAAGCTGTGAA.

This clone was counted ten times or more. Sequencing ends 3 residues short of the CDR3 end; the germline J gene provides the rest. This chain joins TRBV6-2 or TRBV6-3 and TRBJ1-1, with D tentatively TRBD1 (5 bases). V was cut by 6 bases and J by 0 bases, with 17 bases left in between. The CDR3 is 16 residues long. The V gene's germline CDR1 is MNHEY and CDR2 SVGEGT. The covered CDR3 bases are TGTGCCAGCAGCCTTCAGACAGTCTTTATGAACACTGAA. This sequence encodes CASSLQTVFMNTE. The whole CDR3 protein reads CASSLQTVFMNTEAFF.

This clone showed up many times. The CDR3 goes on 3 residues after the read ends, and that part is filled in from the germline J gene. This rearrangement joins TRBV20-1 to TRBJ1-5, with D tentatively TRBD1 (6 bases). Trimming took 4 bases from V and 0 from J, leaving 10 bases between them. CDR3 length equals 14 residues. Germline loops: CDR1 DFQATT, CDR2 SNEGSKA (reference sequence). CDR3 DNA (partial): TGCAGTGCTATCCAGGGGCCTAGCAATCAGCCC. It yields the protein CSAIQGPSNQP. The CDR3 reads in full as CSAIQGPSNQPQHF.

This clone occurred a few times. The read halts 3 residues ahead of the CDR3 end, with the missing end drawn from the germline J gene. V gene TRBV2 combines with J gene TRBJ2-3; 7 nucleotides match TRBD1. This CDR3 region has 14 residues. Per the germline V gene, CDR1 is SNHLY and CDR2 is FYNNEI. CDR3: CASSRRGQGETQYF. The covered CDR3 bases are TGTGCCAGCAGTCGAAGGGGGCAAGGGGAGACG.

This clone was counted ten times or more. Sequencing ends 3 residues short of the CDR3 end; the germline J gene provides the rest. The chain joins TRBV5-1 to TRBJ2-7, with 7 bases that match TRBD1. This CDR3 has 18 amino acids. Germline values: CDR1 SGHRS, CDR2 YFSETQ. J lost 0 bases, V lost 0 bases, and 12 bases had no gene match. CDR3 loop: CASSLATTRGPLSYEQYF. CDR3 bases read: TGCGCCAGCAGCTTGGCCACGACAAGGGGGCCCCTCTCCTACGAG.

This clone has at least ten counts. The read finishes 3 residues shy of the CDR3 end, and the germline J gene is used to complete it. The V and J genes are TRBV29-1 and TRBJ1-4; TRBD1 is a possible D gene (5 bases). Germline-derived CDR1 and CDR2 are SQVTM and ANQGSEA. The CDR3 is 12 residues long. The V end was cut by 6 bases, the J end by 7 bases, with 12 bases between. The sequenced CDR3 bases are TGCAGCGTCCAGGGTGTATCTGAAAAA. This encodes CSVQGVSEK. The whole CDR3 is CSVQGVSEKLFF.

As concerns this clone: The read comes to an end 3 residues before the CDR3 does, leaving the germline J gene to fill in the end. The rearrangement joins TRBV7-2 to TRBJ2-2; 8 nucleotides line up with TRBD1. The CDR3 loop spans 13 amino acids. The germline CDR1 and CDR2 sequences are SGHTA and FQGNSA. The CDR3 loop reads CASSFGTGSPLFF. The sequenced part of the CDR3 DNA is TGTGCCAGCAGCTTCGGGACAGGTTCACCG.

This clone has ten or more counts. The sequence runs out 3 residues before the end of the CDR3; the remainder is reconstructed from the germline J gene. The chain has TRBV5-3 and TRBJ2-7; possible D gene TRBD2, 7 bases. Being an ORF, TRBV5-3 has a function that is uncertain. The CDR3 contains 15 residues. The V and J ends lost 3 bases and 6 bases respectively, with 19 bases between them. CDR3 DNA (partial): TGTGCCAGAAGCTCAACAGGGAGTCTAGCGGCCGAG. Translated, it gives CARSSTGSLAAE. The CDR3 in full is CARSSTGSLAAEQYF.

This clone showed up many times. The DNA ends 3 residues before the CDR3 does, and the rest of the CDR3 is filled in from the germline J gene. The rearrangement links TRBV7-6 to TRBJ2-2; TRBD2 matches at 9 bases. Trimming at V came to 4 bases and at J to 4 bases, leaving 7 bases not matched to a gene. This CDR3 is built from 16 residues. The germline V gene has CDR1 SGHVS and CDR2 FNYEAQ. CDR3 amino acids: CASSSQIAGVTGELFF. Incomplete CDR3 DNA: TGTGCCAGCAGCTCCCAGATAGCGGGAGTCACCGGGGAG. Looking up the rest from reference TRBV7-6 and TRBJ2-2 gives the full variable domain: GAGVSQSPRYKVTKRGQDVALRCDPISGHVSLYWYRQALGQGPEFLTYFNYEAQQDKSGLPNDRFSAERPEGSISTLTIQRTEQRDSAMYRCASSSQIAGVTGELFFGEGSRLTVL.

This clone was counted at least ten times. The missing CDR3 end, 3 residues past where the read stops, is filled in from the germline J gene. The chain uses TRBV29-1 and TRBJ2-2, with D possibly matching TRBD1 (9 bases). The V end was cut by 0 bases, the J end by 5 bases, with 16 bases between. The CDR3 is 16 amino acids. In germline, CDR1 is SQVTM, CDR2 ANQGSEA. The CDR3 sequence: CSVEDSGTGRTGELFF. The part of the CDR3 DNA that was read is TGCAGCGTTGAAGATAGCGGGACAGGGAGGACCGGGGAG.

In this sample, this clone turned up many times. The read terminates 3 residues before the CDR3 end, so the remaining end is supplied by the germline J gene. V is TRBV5-8 and J is TRBJ1-4; D not resolved. The CDR3 has 14 residues. V was clipped by 4 bases and J by 0 bases, with 7 bases between them. The germline V gene encodes CDR1 SGHTS and CDR2 YDEGEE. The part of the CDR3 DNA that was read is TGTGCCAGCAGCCCAGTTGCAACTAATGAAAAA. Protein product: CASSPVATNEK. The full CDR3 sequence reads CASSPVATNEKLFF.

This clone showed up many times. The read ends 3 residues before the CDR3 terminus; that terminus is restored from the germline J gene. The chain has TRBV20-1 and TRBJ2-2, with a tentative D call TRBD1 (6 bases). The CDR3 is made up of 14 amino acids. Germline V gene sequence: CDR1 DFQATT, CDR2 SNEGSKA (reference sequence). The CDR3 is CSARPGTPLSPLFF. CDR3 bases read: TGCAGTGCCCGCCCCGGGACACCCCTATCACCG.

This clone occurred many times. From the germline J gene comes the end of the CDR3, since the read stops 3 residues before it. The chain links TRBV4-2 to TRBJ1-5; 7 bases are shared with TRBD1. Germline V CDR1 and CDR2: LGHNA, YNFKEQ. There are 16 residues in the CDR3. V dropped 4 bases and J dropped 1; count of bases not matched to a gene: 7. The sequenced CDR3 bases are TGTGCCAGCAGCCTGGTAGGGGGCGGCAGCAATCAGCCC. Encoded protein: CASSLVGGGSNQP. The entire CDR3 protein is CASSLVGGGSNQPQHF.